Shown below are 32 T cell receptor beta chains from a single sample sequenced in a study of T cells in narcolepsy. Sequencing was performed with immunoSEQ multiplex PCR; in TCRdb, only in-frame clones are kept and a portion is missing. This repertoire shows around 26,000 clones, 50% to 65% found once; its top ten account for 10% to 15%. The sample was memory (CD45RA-) CD4+ T cells from blood. The origin of the receptors is a human donor in good health.

The chain is built from TRBV2 and TRBJ1-1; D is possibly TRBD1 (5 bases). Germline V gene lookup returns CDR1 SNHLY and CDR2 FYNNEI. Trimming shortened V by 6 bases and J by 6 bases, and 17 bases separated the two germline ends. This CDR3 has 14 amino acids. The CDR3 nucleotides are TGTGCCAGCAGAGAGAACGGGGCGCGGGCTGAAGCTTTCTTT. It codes for CASRENGARAEAFF.

V usage is TRBV11-2 and J usage is TRBJ2-7; D is perhaps TRBD1 (6 bases). The CDR3 has 16 amino acids. The V gene's germline CDR1 is SGHAT and CDR2 FQNNGV. V dropped 2 bases and J dropped 0 bases, with 14 bases sitting between them. CDR3 DNA: TGTGCCAGCAGCTTACCTACAGGGAAACACTCCTACGAGCAGTACTTC. Amino acids: CASSLPTGKHSYEQYF.

The V gene is TRBV2, the J gene TRBJ2-3; 8 nucleotides align to TRBD1. The CDR3 spans 18 residues. The V and J ends lost 3 bases and 8 bases, in that order; junction bases with no gene match: 19. Germline V gene data show CDR1 as SNHLY and CDR2 as FYNNEI. CDR3 sequence reads: CASSERQGKIQSGATQYF. CDR3 sequence (DNA): TGTGCCAGCAGTGAGAGACAGGGGAAGATACAGTCGGGGGCTACGCAGTATTTT.

V and J are TRBV28 and TRBJ1-3; TRBD1 might be the D (6 bases). Germline lookup yields CDR1 MDHEN and CDR2 SYDVKM. V was shortened by 4 bases and J by 3 bases, with 16 bases between the two germline ends. The CDR3 is 16 amino acids. CDR3 amino acids: CASSSIQGIGGNTIYF. The CDR3 nucleotides are TGTGCCAGCAGTTCTATTCAGGGGATAGGTGGAAACACCATATATTTT.

The J gene is TRBJ2-7, the V gene TRBV29-1, with D possibly TRBD1 on 6 matching bases. This CDR3 has 14 residues. V lost 4 bases and J lost 5, with 18 bases in between. Germline V lookup: CDR1 SQVTM, CDR2 ANQGSEA. CDR3 bases: TGCAGCGTTGCCACCGGGACAACTGACAACGAGCAGTACTTC. It is translated as CSVATGTTDNEQYF.

The V and J genes are TRBV14 and TRBJ2-7, with D possibly TRBD2 on 6 matching bases. Between the trimmed V and J ends, which lost 1 base and 7 bases, there was a span of 20 bases. The CDR3 has 16 amino acids. Per germline, CDR1 SGHDN and CDR2 FVKESK. This chain's CDR3 is CASSQGRGIMVGEQYF. CDR3 DNA sequence: TGTGCCAGCAGCCAAGGCCGCGGGATCATGGTGGGTGAGCAGTACTTC.

Only a few counts were recorded for this clone. The chain carries TRBV7-2 and TRBJ1-4; maybe TRBD1 (6 bases). The CDR3 totals 14 residues. V was trimmed by 5 bases and J by 8 bases, leaving 15 bases between them. Per the germline V gene, CDR1 is SGHTA and CDR2 is FQGNSA. CDR3 region: CASSKGGPGEKLFF. Here the CDR3 DNA reads TGTGCCAGCAGCAAAGGGGGACCCGGGGAAAAACTGTTTTTT. The complete variable domain, with remaining parts taken from reference TRBV7-2 and TRBJ1-4, reads GAGVSQSPSNKVTEKGKDVELRCDPISGHTALYWYRQSLGQGLEFLIYFQGNSAPDKSGLPSDRFSAERTGGSVSTLTIQRTQQEDSAVYLCASSKGGPGEKLFFGSGTQLSVL.

The chain is built from TRBV4-2 and TRBJ2-7; the match to TRBD1 covers 9 bases. Germline assignment: CDR1 LGHNA and CDR2 YNFKEQ. The CDR3 consists of 14 residues. V lost 1 base to trimming and J lost 6 bases; unmatched junction nucleotides: 4. In DNA, the CDR3 is TGTGCCAGCAGCCAAGGAGGGACAGGGATCGAGCAGTACTTC. It specifies CASSQGGTGIEQYF.

A single count supports this clone. The J gene is TRBJ1-3, the V gene TRBV7-2; D gene ambiguous. Trimming cost V 0 bases and J 0 bases, with 9 bases left between them. Germline loops: CDR1 SGHTA, CDR2 FQGNSA. The CDR3 sequence is 16 residues long. Here the CDR3 reads CASSLAPAYSGNTIYF. The CDR3 nucleotides read TGTGCCAGCAGCTTAGCCCCAGCTTACTCTGGAAACACCATATATTTT.

V is TRBV7-8 and J is TRBJ2-7; weak D call: TRBD1 (5 bases). The germline V and J ends were trimmed by 4 bases and 2 bases, with 9 bases remaining between them. Looked up from germline, CDR1 is SGHVS and CDR2 is FQNEAQ. There are 13 residues in the CDR3. The CDR3 is CASSSKTAYEQYF. CDR3 bases: TGTGCCAGCAGCTCCAAGACAGCCTACGAGCAGTACTTC.

This chain connects TRBV19 to TRBJ1-1, with TRBD1 as a possible D gene (6 bases). Germline V gene sequence: CDR1 LNHDA, CDR2 SQIVND (reference sequence). The CDR3 totals 15 residues. Trimming pared 0 bases from V and 4 bases from J, leaving 12 bases between. This CDR3 reads CASSIDSGGRTEAFF. CDR3 DNA sequence: TGTGCCAGTAGTATAGATTCCGGGGGCCGCACTGAAGCTTTCTTT.

This clone came up a few times. J is TRBJ1-5 and V is TRBV28; D perhaps matches TRBD1 (6 bases). Looked up from germline, CDR1 is MDHEN and CDR2 is SYDVKM. This CDR3 region has 12 residues. V dropped 6 bases and J dropped 7 bases, with 10 bases sitting between them. The CDR3 spells CASRLQGQPQHF. CDR3 nucleotide sequence: TGTGCCAGCAGGCTACAGGGCCAGCCCCAGCATTTT.

This chain joins TRBV28 and TRBJ2-3, with TRBD2 matching 10 bases. Germline V CDR1 and CDR2: MDHEN, SYDVKM. The CDR3 runs to 17 residues. V lost 9 bases and J lost 2; bases outside the gene matches: 14. The CDR3 region has the DNA TGTGCCAGGGGGCACCTTCCCGGGACTAGCGACACAGATACGCAGTATTTT. It encodes CARGHLPGTSDTDTQYF.

The table lists this clone with a few counts. This sequence joins TRBV6-1 and TRBJ1-4, with D uncertain. V was shortened by 5 bases and J by 4 bases, with 14 bases between the two germline ends. The CDR3 extends over 15 amino acids. Germline V gives CDR1 MNHNS, CDR2 SASEGT. CDR3 bases: TGTGCCAGCAGTCCCCGAGCAGCCAGTAATGAAAAACTGTTTTTT. It translates to CASSPRAASNEKLFF.

The chain is built from TRBV4-1 and TRBJ1-2, with 10 bases that match TRBD1. Germline CDR1 and CDR2: MGHRA and YSYEKL. The CDR3 runs 14 residues. The V and J ends lost 4 bases and 8 bases, in that order; junction bases with no gene match: 7. The CDR3 is CASSPNDRGRGYTF. DNA for the CDR3: TGCGCCAGCAGCCCGAACGACAGGGGGCGCGGCTACACCTTC.

The chain couples TRBV5-4 to TRBJ2-7; the D is unclear. Trimming removed 0 bases at V and 0 bases at J, with 4 bases between. CDR1 and CDR2 (germline): SGHNT, YYREEE (reference sequence). This CDR3 is 13 amino acids long. The CDR3 region has the DNA TGTGCCAGCAGCTTGGAAAGCTCCTACGAGCAGTACTTC. Amino acids: CASSLESSYEQYF.

This clone appeared a few times. The chain carries TRBV4-1 and TRBJ1-5; 7 bases are shared with TRBD1. With 1 base clipped from V and 1 base from J, the junction kept 1 base outside the gene matches. The V gene's germline CDR1 is MGHRA and CDR2 YSYEKL. The CDR3 sequence is 15 residues long. As DNA, the CDR3 is TGCGCCAGCAGCCAAGTAGGGGGCAGCAATCAGCCCCAGCATTTT. It encodes CASSQVGGSNQPQHF.

The CDR3 region is CASSYSRRGDTEAFF. Here the CDR3 DNA reads TGTGCCAGCAGTTACTCCCGCAGGGGAGACACTGAAGCTTTCTTT. The chain has TRBV6-5 and TRBJ1-1; TRBD1 is a possible D gene (6 bases). The CDR3 sequence is 15 residues long. Trimming cost V 0 bases and J 3 bases, with 11 bases left between them. Per the germline V gene, CDR1 is MNHEY and CDR2 is SVGAGI.

This chain joins TRBV19 and TRBJ2-2; 7 nucleotides match TRBD1. V lost 6 bases and J lost 3; bases outside the gene matches: 4. Germline V gene sequence: CDR1 LNHDA, CDR2 SQIVND (reference sequence). The CDR3 runs 14 residues. The CDR3 loop is CASRPTGDTGELFF. CDR3 nucleotides: TGTGCCAGTAGACCAACAGGGGACACCGGGGAGCTGTTTTTT.

On this clone: The identical CDR3 is also encoded by other nucleotide sequences in the sample. This chain connects TRBV19 to TRBJ1-5; D might be TRBD1 (5 bases). CDR3 length equals 15 residues. Germline V lookup: CDR1 LNHDA, CDR2 SQIVND (reference sequence). V lost 4 bases to trimming and J lost 7 bases, with 17 bases between them. The CDR3 is CASSSQGPVGQPQHF. CDR3 in DNA: TGTGCCAGTAGTAGCCAGGGCCCAGTCGGGCAGCCCCAGCATTTT.

The V call is TRBV4-1, the J call TRBJ2-1; no definite D call. Looked up from germline, CDR1 is MGHRA and CDR2 is YSYEKL. Trimming left V 4 bases short and J 5 bases short, with 21 bases between. This CDR3 spans 17 amino acids. The CDR3 is CASSPALSWRPNNEQFF. CDR3 in DNA: TGCGCCAGCAGCCCAGCGCTTTCTTGGCGGCCAAACAATGAGCAGTTCTTC.

The chain has TRBV2 and TRBJ1-1; 8 bases are a match to TRBD1. This CDR3 is 13 amino acids long. The ends lost 9 bases at V and 6 bases at J; junction bases unmatched: 9. The germline gives CDR1 SNHLY, CDR2 FYNNEI. CDR3 in amino acids: CASRQGISSEAFF. CDR3 coding DNA: TGTGCCAGTAGACAGGGGATCAGTTCTGAAGCTTTCTTT. Together with reference TRBV2 and TRBJ1-1, the CDR3 gives the full variable domain: EPEVTQTPSHQVTQMGQEVILRCVPISNHLYFYWYRQILGQKVEFLVSFYNNEISEKSEIFDDQFSVERPDGSNFTLKIRSTKLEDSAMYFCASRQGISSEAFFGQGTRLTVV.

This clone was observed a handful of times. The V gene is TRBV10-3, the J gene TRBJ2-7; 7 nucleotides line up with TRBD1. CDR3 length: 13 amino acids. Germline loops: CDR1 ENHRY, CDR2 SYGVKD. V lost 10 bases, J lost 2 bases, and 8 bases stayed unmatched. The DNA for the CDR3 is TGTGCCACCGCGACAGGGTTGACCTACGAGCAGTACTTC. Protein: CATATGLTYEQYF.

This clone was picked up one time. The chain employs TRBV19 and TRBJ2-7, with D possibly TRBD1 on 5 matching bases. Germline CDR1 is LNHDA and CDR2 is SQIVND (reference sequence). This CDR3 has 16 amino acids. The V end was cut by 5 bases, the J end by 5 bases, with 22 bases between. CDR3 sequence: CASSEGIWTTRDEQYF. Written as DNA, the CDR3 is TGTGCCAGTAGTGAAGGGATTTGGACCACCAGGGACGAGCAGTACTTC.

This clone was seen a handful of times. This sequence joins TRBV7-9 and TRBJ2-7, with 11 bases aligning to TRBD2. Germline assignment: CDR1 SEHNR and CDR2 FQNEAQ (reference sequence). CDR3 length: 16 residues. After removal of 1 base from V and 3 bases from J, the junction contained 5 bases not matched to a gene. CDR3 sequence: CASSLVRTSGRYEQYF. In nucleotides, the CDR3 is TGTGCCAGCAGCTTAGTTCGGACTAGCGGGCGCTACGAGCAGTACTTC.

This clone occurred once. The DNA for the CDR3 is TGTGCCAGCAGTTTGGCCGTGGGGGGCAGAGCAGATACGCAGTATTTT. This sequence encodes CASSLAVGGRADTQYF. V gene TRBV27 combines with J gene TRBJ2-3; D is perhaps TRBD1 or TRBD2 (6 bases each). Trimming removed 3 bases at V and 4 bases at J, with 17 bases between. The CDR3 length is 16 residues. The germline gives CDR1 MNHEY, CDR2 SMNVEV (reference sequence).

The chain carries TRBV30 and TRBJ2-5; D may be TRBD2 (5 bases). V was cut by 2 bases and J by 5 bases, with 15 bases left in between. Germline V lookup: CDR1 GTSNPN, CDR2 SVGIG (reference sequence). The CDR3 runs to 14 residues. The CDR3, as DNA: TGTGCCTGGAGTTTCTCGGGAACCCGGGAGACCCAGTACTTC. This gives the protein CAWSFSGTRETQYF.

The chain combines TRBV18 with TRBJ1-2; perhaps TRBD1 as D (5 bases). The CDR3 spans 15 residues. The ends were cut back, 2 bases at V and 0 bases at J, with 10 bases in the middle. From germline, CDR1 is KGHSH and CDR2 LQKENI. CDR3 amino acids: CASSPTGAANYGYTF. CDR3 nucleotides: TGTGCCAGCTCACCAACCGGGGCGGCTAACTATGGCTACACCTTC.

This clone was seen a few times. The chain is built from TRBV4-2 and TRBJ2-7; 13 bases are a match to TRBD2. Germline V lookup: CDR1 LGHNA, CDR2 YNFKEQ. The J segment lost 2 bases and the V segment lost 0 bases, leaving 7 bases of the junction unmatched. The CDR3 is made up of 18 amino acids. The DNA for the CDR3 is TGTGCCAGCAGCCAAGATCGGACTAGCGGGAGAGTTACCTACGAGCAGTACTTC. Residues: CASSQDRTSGRVTYEQYF.

V gene TRBV4-1 combines with J gene TRBJ2-2; D remains ambiguous. Germline CDR1 MGHRA, CDR2 YSYEKL. Between the trimmed V and J ends, which lost 0 bases and 5 bases, there was a span of 10 bases. The CDR3 extends over 15 amino acids. The CDR3 protein is CASSQERLGTGELFF. Written as DNA, the CDR3 is TGCGCCAGCAGCCAAGAGAGATTGGGTACCGGGGAGCTGTTTTTT.

This clone showed up just a few times. The CDR3 protein is CALGRDRPYGYTF. Written as DNA, the CDR3 is TGTGCCTTGGGCCGGGACAGGCCCTATGGCTACACCTTC. The chain couples TRBV30 to TRBJ1-2; 8 bases agree with TRBD1. The ends lost 7 bases at V and 4 bases at J; junction bases unmatched: 8. Germline V gives CDR1 GTSNPN, CDR2 SVGIG (reference sequence). The CDR3 runs 13 residues.

The rearrangement joins TRBV7-9 to TRBJ1-5; D uncertain. The V end was cut by 1 base, the J end by 8 bases, with 9 bases between. The CDR3 consists of 13 residues. Germline V lookup: CDR1 SEHNR, CDR2 FQNEAQ (reference sequence). CDR3 in amino acids: CASSLGPSEPQHF. The CDR3 DNA is TGTGCCAGCAGCTTAGGCCCTTCTGAGCCCCAGCATTTT.